This record concerns one T cell receptor beta chain sequence. Germline V CDR1 and CDR2: SGHNT, YYREEE (reference sequence). Trimming cost V 4 bases and J 2 bases, with 12 bases left between them. CDR3 length equals 14 residues. This sample was taken from a study of blood T cell repertoires in COVID-19. The assay was immunoSEQ multiplex PCR, and TCRdb's table has in-frame clones only and misses some. The sample consists of some 250,000 clones, 65% to 85% of them appearing once. The chain combines TRBV5-4 with TRBJ1-1, with TRBD1 as a possible D gene (5 bases). The TCR sequence derives from a man aged 50 or older with active or convalescent COVID-19. Sequencing input: peripheral blood. The CDR3 DNA follows: TGTGCCAGCAGCATCCGGGACTTTAACACTGAAGCTTTCTTT. It encodes CASSIRDFNTEAFF.